The 10 T cell receptor beta chains listed next were all sequenced from one sample in a study of control samples from healthy donors and cancer patients (dated by TCRdb to 2018 to 2021). Library preparation employed the immunoSEQ multiplex PCR assay. The table comes from immuneACCESS by way of TCRdb, which keeps in-frame sequences with V and J called. Part of the clones is missing from these tables; in studies checked, under half for an unresolved V gene and the rest for unknown reasons. Here the sample has about 140,000 clones; 85% to 95% occur a single time. The top ten hold less than 15% of the sample. Input material: blood. The source is a man aged 40-55 years in good health.

The chain carries TRBV7-9 and TRBJ2-2; TRBD2 matches at 8 bases. The junction had 8 bases not matched to a gene; V was cut back by 6 bases and J by 2 bases. The CDR3 contains 16 residues. The germline gives CDR1 SEHNR, CDR2 FQNEAQ (reference sequence). Here the CDR3 DNA reads TGTGCCAGCAGGGTTAGCGGGATTGAAAACACCGGGGAGCTGTTTTTT. It translates to CASRVSGIENTGELFF.

V is TRBV5-6 and J is TRBJ1-2, with D tentatively TRBD1 (5 bases). The CDR3 has 12 residues. Germline V gives CDR1 SGHDT, CDR2 YYEEEE. Trimming left V 5 bases short and J 5 bases short, with 10 bases between. CDR3 bases: TGTGCCAGCAGTATGGACACGTATGGCTACACCTTC. It translates to CASSMDTYGYTF.

The chain has TRBV12-5 and TRBJ2-7; 7 positions match TRBD2. Looked up from germline, CDR1 is LGHNT and CDR2 is FRNRAP. The length of the CDR3 is 14 residues. Losses at the gene ends were 5 bases for V and 2 bases for J; bases not matched to a gene: 6. The CDR3 is CASGLGEGPYEQYF. CDR3 nucleotides: TGTGCTAGTGGTCTCGGGGAGGGCCCCTACGAGCAGTACTTC.

In this sample, this clone turned up once. V is TRBV7-9 and J is TRBJ2-5; 10 bases align to TRBD1. The CDR3 consists of 14 residues. The ends lost 3 bases at V and 5 bases at J; junction bases unmatched: 3. CDR1 SEHNR and CDR2 FQNEAQ come from the germline V gene (reference sequence). The CDR3 DNA sequence: TGTGCCAGCAGCTTGACAGGGGGCTCGGAGACCCAGTACTTC. This sequence encodes CASSLTGGSETQYF.

This chain connects TRBV5-1 to TRBJ2-1; 10 positions agree with TRBD1. The CDR3 has 14 amino acids. The trim removed 0 bases at V and 8 bases at J, leaving 2 bases unmatched. Germline values: CDR1 SGHRS, CDR2 YFSETQ. CDR3 in DNA: TGCGCCAGCAGCTTGGGACAGGGGGCCTATGAGCAGTTCTTC. Its protein is CASSLGQGAYEQFF.

Points on this clone: Other DNA sequences in this specimen translate into the identical CDR3. This chain connects TRBV5-1 to TRBJ2-1; D is unresolved. Between the trimmed V and J ends, which lost 7 bases and 4 bases, there was a span of 15 bases. Germline values: CDR1 SGHRS, CDR2 YFSETQ. The CDR3 totals 14 residues. The DNA of the CDR3 is TGCGCCAGCGGATTAGATGGGGTTTACAATGAGCAGTTCTTC. Translating gives CASGLDGVYNEQFF.

This chain uses TRBV11-2 with TRBJ1-1; D remains unclear. Deletions cut 4 bases from V and 1 base from J, with 13 bases between. This CDR3 has 15 residues. Germline V gene data show CDR1 as SGHAT and CDR2 as FQNNGV. The CDR3 region is CASSSMVVGNTEAFF. In DNA, the CDR3 is TGTGCCAGCAGCTCTATGGTAGTGGGGAACACTGAAGCTTTCTTT.

The rearrangement links TRBV5-6 to TRBJ1-5; 7 nucleotides line up with TRBD1. The CDR3 spans 14 residues. From germline, CDR1 is SGHDT and CDR2 YYEEEE. V trimming: 4 bases; J trimming: 1 base; junction bases outside the gene matches: 2. The CDR3 loop is CASSKGQSNQPQHF. CDR3 nucleotides: TGTGCCAGCAGCAAGGGACAGAGCAATCAGCCCCAGCATTTT.

V usage is TRBV5-4 and J usage is TRBJ2-1; D call uncertain. The length of the CDR3 is 13 residues. Per the germline V gene, CDR1 is SGHNT and CDR2 is YYREEE (reference sequence). V lost 4 bases, J lost 7 bases, and 12 bases lay in between. This CDR3 is CASSQTVPNEQFF. CDR3 in DNA: TGTGCCAGCAGCCAAACCGTCCCAAATGAGCAGTTCTTC.

The V gene is TRBV12-5, the J gene TRBJ2-7; no definite D call. V was cut by 4 bases and J by 2 bases, with 24 bases left in between. This CDR3 contains 18 residues. The V gene's germline CDR1 is LGHNT and CDR2 FRNRAP. The CDR3 here is CASGSAYHFPEPPYEQYF. CDR3 in DNA: TGTGCTAGTGGTTCGGCCTATCACTTTCCGGAGCCCCCCTACGAGCAGTACTTC.